The sequence of this TCR beta chain was determined in a study of blood T cells in healthy people across ages. Using a J-beta primer mix together with a sample-barcoded 5' primer, a second PCR was run for about 7 to 12 cycles. TCRdb redid the calling of the 5' RACE reads with MiXCR, one entry per CDR3 protein. The table records 1.2 million to 1.5 million distinct CDR3 sequences, approximately 63% of them present only once. The V end was cut by 3 bases, the J end by 5 bases, with 13 bases between. The CDR3 spans 14 residues. Germline V gene data show CDR1 as LGHNA and CDR2 as YNFKEQ. This receptor was obtained from a young man in good health. What was sequenced was blood. The chain employs TRBV4-2 and TRBJ1-1; D is undetermined. CDR3 DNA sequence: TGTGCCAGCAGCCACACCAGGAGAAGTACTGAAGCTTTCTTT. Translating it yields CASSHTRRSTEAFF.